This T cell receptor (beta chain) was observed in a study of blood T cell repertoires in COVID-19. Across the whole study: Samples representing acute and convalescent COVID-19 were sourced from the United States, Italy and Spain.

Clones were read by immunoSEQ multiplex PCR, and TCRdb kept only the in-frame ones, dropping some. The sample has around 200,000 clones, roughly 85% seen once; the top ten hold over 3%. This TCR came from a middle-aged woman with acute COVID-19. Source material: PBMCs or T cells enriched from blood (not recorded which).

The CDR3 is CSVEDPTGGGSYGYTF. The CDR3 DNA reads as TGCAGCGTTGAAGACCCTACAGGGGGCGGGAGCTATGGCTACACCTTC. J is TRBJ1-2 and V is TRBV29-1, with 9 bases matching TRBD1. This CDR3 has 16 amino acids. Germline values: CDR1 SQVTM, CDR2 ANQGSEA. V shed 0 bases, J shed 4 bases, and the junction held 9 bases outside the gene matches.